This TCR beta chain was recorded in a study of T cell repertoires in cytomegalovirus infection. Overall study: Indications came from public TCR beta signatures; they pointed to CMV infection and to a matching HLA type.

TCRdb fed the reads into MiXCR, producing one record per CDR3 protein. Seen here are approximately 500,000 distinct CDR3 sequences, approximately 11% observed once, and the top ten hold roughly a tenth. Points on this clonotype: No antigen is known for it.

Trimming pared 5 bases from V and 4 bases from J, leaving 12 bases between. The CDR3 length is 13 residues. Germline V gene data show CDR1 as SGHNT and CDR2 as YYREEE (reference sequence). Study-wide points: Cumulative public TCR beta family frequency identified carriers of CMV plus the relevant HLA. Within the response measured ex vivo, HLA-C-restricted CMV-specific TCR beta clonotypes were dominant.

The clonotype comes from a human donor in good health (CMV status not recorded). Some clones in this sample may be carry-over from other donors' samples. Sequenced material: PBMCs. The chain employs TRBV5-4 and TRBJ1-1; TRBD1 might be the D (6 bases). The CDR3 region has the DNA TGTGCCAGCAGTTCTTCAGGGGTCACTGAAGCTTTCTTT. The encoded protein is CASSSSGVTEAFF.